The 30 T cell receptor beta chains below were found in one sample sequenced in a study of metastatic and nonmetastatic thyroid tumors (dated by TCRdb to between 2020 and 2021). None of the patients had been given any treatment before thyroid surgery. Preparation of the library involved PCR. Sequencing instrument: Illumina HiSeq 4000. In-frame beta chains were kept once TCRdb had trimmed the public reads at Q25 with fastp and called clones with MiXCR. Present in this sample are 6,000 to 6,500 clones, 25% to 30% of which were seen just once. The ten largest clonotypes hold roughly 43% of the sample. The sequencing input was adjacent normal tissue. These receptors were collected from a female donor with papillary thyroid cancer or a benign thyroid nodule (not recorded which). Some clones in this sample may be carry-over from other donors' samples.

This clone was counted ten times or more. The genes are TRBV6-1 and TRBJ1-1; possible D gene TRBD1, 5 bases. The V gene lost 7 bases and the J gene lost 3 bases, with 15 bases spanning the gap. Germline V gene sequence: CDR1 MNHNS, CDR2 SASEGT. The CDR3 consists of 14 residues. The CDR3 DNA follows: TGTGCCAGCACCGGGACGGCCAGGGACACTGAAGCTTTCTTT. This gives the protein CASTGTARDTEAFF.

This clone was observed a few times. This chain connects TRBV10-3 to TRBJ2-3; D gene uncertain. V lost 2 bases to trimming and J lost 5 bases, with 5 bases between them. CDR3 length: 12 residues. Germline V gives CDR1 ENHRY, CDR2 SYGVKD. CDR3 nucleotides: TGTGCCATCAGTGAGACTGGAGATACGCAGTATTTT. The encoded protein is CAISETGDTQYF.

Only a few counts were recorded for this clone. Germline is not matched at one junction end, which may reflect a read error. The chain couples TRBV12-3 or TRBV12-4 to TRBJ1-1; TRBD1 matches at 8 bases. The CDR3 has 14 amino acids. The CDR3 spells CTSSLGTGNTEAFF. The CDR3 DNA follows: TGTACCAGCAGTTTAGGGACAGGGAACACTGAAGCTTTCTTT.

The chain is built from TRBV30 and TRBJ1-4; D possibly corresponds to TRBD1 (5 bases). Germline V gene lookup returns CDR1 GTSNPN and CDR2 SVGIG (reference sequence). V gave up 0 bases and J gave up 8 bases, with 16 bases separating them. The CDR3 has 15 residues. As DNA, the CDR3 is TGTGCCTGGAGTGTACTAGGACGGGGCGAGGAAAAACTGTTTTTT. Protein product: CAWSVLGRGEEKLFF. The whole variable domain, remainder taken from reference TRBV30 and TRBJ1-4, is SQTIHQWPATLVQPVGSPLSLECTVEGTSNPNLYWYRQAAGRGLQLLFYSVGIGQISSEVPQNLSASRPQDRQFILSSKKLLLSDSGFYLCAWSVLGRGEEKLFFGSGTQLSVL.

The gene calls are TRBV7-6 and TRBJ1-1; 9 bases fit TRBD1. Germline-derived CDR1 and CDR2 are SGHVS and FNYEAQ. This CDR3 has 14 amino acids. The V segment lost 3 bases and the J segment 2 bases; nucleotides outside the gene matches: 1. CDR3 DNA: TGTGCCAGCAGCTTGGGACAGGGTAACACTGAAGCTTTCTTT. As protein: CASSLGQGNTEAFF. The full variable domain, in which reference TRBV7-6 and TRBJ1-1 provide the parts outside the CDR3, is GAGVSQSPRYKVTKRGQDVALRCDPISGHVSLYWYRQALGQGPEFLTYFNYEAQQDKSGLPNDRFSAERPEGSISTLTIQRTEQRDSAMYRCASSLGQGNTEAFFGQGTRLTVV.

The chain recombines TRBV5-1 with TRBJ1-2; D unclear. The CDR3 runs 14 residues. The V end lost 0 bases, the J end lost 7 bases, and 13 bases lay between the germline ends. Germline V gene data show CDR1 as SGHRS and CDR2 as YFSETQ. CDR3 bases: TGCGCCAGCAGCTTGGGCCCCTCTACGGGTGGCTACACCTTC. Its translation: CASSLGPSTGGYTF.

The table lists this clone with a few counts. CDR3 in amino acids: CASSRGLRSGNTIYF. The CDR3 DNA is TGTGCCAGTTCCCGCGGGCTCCGCTCTGGAAACACCATATATTTT. The rearrangement uses TRBV28 and TRBJ1-3; D not certain. Germline CDR1 reads MDHEN; CDR2 reads SYDVKM. CDR3 length: 15 residues. The V and J ends lost 9 bases and 0 bases respectively, with 15 bases between them. Full variable domain (outside the CDR3, taken from reference TRBV28 and TRBJ1-3): DVKVTQSSRYLVKRTGEKVFLECVQDMDHENMFWYRQDPGLGLRLIYFSYDVKMKEKGDIPEGYSVSREKKERFSLILESASTNQTSMYLCASSRGLRSGNTIYFGEGSWLTVV.

This clone was observed a few times. CDR3 amino acids: CASLGVTETQYF. The CDR3 bases are TGTGCCAGCCTTGGGGTAACAGAGACCCAGTACTTC. V and J are TRBV6-5 and TRBJ2-5; D call uncertain. This CDR3 spans 12 amino acids. V was pared by 8 bases and J by 4 bases, with 11 bases between. The germline V gene encodes CDR1 MNHEY and CDR2 SVGAGI.

This sequence joins TRBV5-1 and TRBJ1-1; 7 bases match TRBD1. J was trimmed by 4 bases and V by 4 bases; bases with no gene match: 4. The germline gives CDR1 SGHRS, CDR2 YFSETQ. CDR3 size: 13 residues. Written as DNA, the CDR3 is TGCGCCAGCAGCCTACAGGGGCGCACTGAAGCTTTCTTT. Its protein product is CASSLQGRTEAFF.

V gene TRBV6-1 combines with J gene TRBJ1-6; D is ambiguous. The CDR3 covers 14 residues. Germline loops: CDR1 MNHNS, CDR2 SASEGT. V was clipped by 3 bases and J by 10 bases, with 13 bases between them. The CDR3 spells CASSERITGSPLHF. The DNA of the CDR3 is TGTGCCAGCAGTGAGCGTATCACGGGATCACCCCTCCACTTT.

Details on this clone: At one of its ends the junction is not consistent with the germline gene, which may arise from a read error. This chain uses TRBV6-1 with TRBJ1-2; a possible D gene is TRBD1 (5 bases). The CDR3 spans 12 residues. From germline, CDR1 is MNHNS and CDR2 SASEGT. CDR3 nucleotides: TGTGCCAACAGTCGGTCAGGGCATGGCTACACCTTC. As protein: CANSRSGHGYTF.

Only one count was recorded for this clone. The rearrangement links TRBV20-1 to TRBJ2-3, with D perhaps matching TRBD1 or TRBD2 (5 bases each). The V gene's germline CDR1 is DFQATT and CDR2 SNEGSKA (reference sequence). Trimming removed 0 bases at V and 10 bases at J, with 17 bases between. The CDR3 loop spans 14 amino acids. The CDR3 sequence is CSARDPRGTESQYF. In DNA form, the CDR3 reads TGCAGTGCTAGAGATCCGAGGGGCACAGAATCGCAGTATTTT.

On this clone: One end of the junction varies from germline; a read error may be responsible. The rearrangement links TRBV20-1 to TRBJ2-2, with a tentative D call TRBD2 (5 bases). In germline, CDR1 is DFQATT, CDR2 SNEGSKA (reference sequence). The CDR3 runs 14 residues. CDR3 sequence (DNA): TGCAGTGCTAGAGATTTCTTCGCCACCGGGGAGTTGTTTTTT. Translated: CSARDFFATGELFF.

This clone came up a few times. The germline gene is not matched at one end of the junction; a read error may be the cause. The chain links TRBV19 to TRBJ2-2; D is possibly TRBD2 (5 bases). Germline V CDR1 and CDR2: LNHDA, SQIVND (reference sequence). The CDR3 consists of 12 residues. CDR3 DNA: TGTGCCAGTAGTATCGGCTACGGGGATCTGTTTTTT. This sequence encodes CASSIGYGDLFF. Complete variable domain (other parts from reference TRBV19 and TRBJ2-2): DGGITQSPKYLFRKEGQNVTLSCEQNLNHDAMYWYRQDPGQGLRLIYYSQIVNDFQKGDIAEGYSVSREKKESFPLTVTSAQKNPTAFYLCASSIGYGDLFFGEGSRLTVL.

This clone occurred a few times. The chain employs TRBV12-3 or TRBV12-4 and TRBJ1-3; possible D gene TRBD1, 6 bases. This CDR3 is built from 14 residues. Trimming shortened V by 5 bases and J by 4 bases, and 12 bases separated the two germline ends. CDR3 amino acids: CASSLQGSGNTIYF. The DNA of the CDR3 is TGTGCCAGCAGTCTTCAGGGGTCCGGAAACACCATATATTTT.

The table lists this clone with a few counts. V gene TRBV2 combines with J gene TRBJ2-7; D unclear. There are 12 residues in the CDR3. V was clipped by 3 bases and J by 4 bases, with 7 bases between them. In germline, CDR1 is SNHLY, CDR2 FYNNEI. The CDR3 DNA reads as TGTGCCAGCAGTGACGTCCCGTACGAGCAGTACTTC. Protein: CASSDVPYEQYF.

The V gene is TRBV4-2, the J gene TRBJ2-3, with 10 bases matching TRBD2. This CDR3 spans 19 amino acids. V lost 0 bases to trimming and J lost 0 bases; unmatched junction nucleotides: 9. In germline, CDR1 is LGHNA, CDR2 YNFKEQ. The CDR3 sequence is CASSQDRTSGDLSTDTQYF. The CDR3 DNA is TGTGCCAGCAGCCAAGATCGCACTAGCGGGGACCTTAGCACAGATACGCAGTATTTT.

This chain connects TRBV20-1 to TRBJ2-7; D remains unclear. CDR3 length: 15 amino acids. With 0 bases removed from V and 4 bases from J, the gap between germline ends came to 16 bases. Germline values: CDR1 DFQATT, CDR2 SNEGSKA (reference sequence). The CDR3 is CSARDFHGVDYEQYF. Written as DNA, the CDR3 is TGCAGTGCTAGAGATTTCCACGGAGTGGATTACGAGCAGTACTTC.

This clone was observed a few times. CDR3 bases: TGTGCCAGCATTTTCCAAGCGGGGGGTTACACCGGGGAGCTGTTTTTT. Translated: CASIFQAGGYTGELFF. V is TRBV12-3 or TRBV12-4 and J is TRBJ2-2, with 9 bases identical to TRBD2. With 7 bases clipped from V and 3 bases from J, the junction kept 9 bases outside the gene matches. This CDR3 spans 16 amino acids.

This clone was seen more than once but under ten times. This sequence joins TRBV6-1 and TRBJ1-1, with unresolved D. V was shortened by 3 bases and J by 2 bases, with 7 bases between the two germline ends. In germline, CDR1 is MNHNS, CDR2 SASEGT. The CDR3 runs to 13 residues. CDR3 nucleotide sequence: TGTGCCAGCAGTGATTTGACCAACACTGAAGCTTTCTTT. As protein: CASSDLTNTEAFF.

This clone was seen a handful of times. The chain couples TRBV12-3 or TRBV12-4 to TRBJ2-7; the match to TRBD1 covers 8 bases. The J segment lost 1 base and the V segment lost 6 bases, leaving 5 bases of the junction unmatched. This CDR3 has 14 amino acids. CDR3 in amino acids: CASSRTGKSYEQYF. Written as DNA, the CDR3 is TGTGCCAGCAGCAGGACAGGGAAGTCCTACGAGCAGTACTTC.

V usage is TRBV6-2 or TRBV6-3 and J usage is TRBJ2-7; the D gene is possibly TRBD2 (5 bases). CDR1 MNHEY and CDR2 SVGEGT come from the germline V gene. The CDR3 consists of 14 residues. V was pared by 0 bases and J by 3 bases, with 9 bases between. The CDR3 here is CASSYSRGNYEQYF. The DNA for the CDR3 is TGTGCCAGCAGTTACTCACGAGGGAACTACGAGCAGTACTTC.

The chain links TRBV20-1 to TRBJ2-7; D may correspond to TRBD1 or TRBD2 (5 bases each). CDR1 DFQATT and CDR2 SNEGSKA come from the germline V gene (reference sequence). This CDR3 has 15 residues. V shed 4 bases and J shed 2 bases, with 18 bases lying between them. The CDR3 DNA follows: TGCAGTGCTACCTGGGAGATGGGGCCCGCCTACGAGCAGTACTTC. This encodes CSATWEMGPAYEQYF.

Note on this clone: The junction differs from germline at one of its ends, possibly a read error. This same CDR3 is encoded by further DNA sequences in the sample. The CDR3 is CASSPRTSTDTQYF. The CDR3 nucleotides read TGTGCCAGCAGCCCAAGGACTAGCACCGATACGCAGTATTTT. The chain combines TRBV14 with TRBJ2-3, with TRBD2 identical over 8 bases. The CDR3 has 14 amino acids. Germline CDR1 and CDR2: SGHDN and FVKESK.

This clone was seen more than once but under ten times. V usage is TRBV12-3 or TRBV12-4 and J usage is TRBJ1-2, with 10 positions matching TRBD1. V was clipped by 4 bases and J by 4 bases; unmatched bases: 3. The CDR3 loop spans 14 amino acids. The CDR3 here is CASSWGDRGYGYTF. The CDR3 DNA follows: TGTGCCAGCAGTTGGGGGGACAGGGGCTATGGCTACACCTTC.

This clone was seen at least ten times. The chain links TRBV12-3 or TRBV12-4 to TRBJ1-2, with D tentatively TRBD1 (6 bases). The CDR3 contains 13 residues. V shed 7 bases and J shed 8 bases, with 17 bases lying between them. The CDR3 region has the DNA TGTGCCAGCACTATCAGGGGCTGGGGGGGCTACACCTTC. Encoded protein: CASTIRGWGGYTF.

The CDR3 sequence is CASSFAGLENRYTQYF. The CDR3 DNA sequence: TGTGCCAGCAGCTTCGCGGGACTAGAAAACAGATACACGCAGTATTTT. This chain uses TRBV7-2 with TRBJ2-3; TRBD2 agrees at 8 bases. CDR1 SGHTA and CDR2 FQGNSA come from the germline V gene. The V segment lost 3 bases and the J segment 9 bases; nucleotides outside the gene matches: 14. CDR3 length: 16 residues.

This clone was detected only a few times. The chain joins TRBV19 to TRBJ2-7, with 13 bases aligning to TRBD2. J lost 3 bases, V lost 2 bases, and 7 bases had no gene match. Germline values: CDR1 LNHDA, CDR2 SQIVND (reference sequence). The CDR3 runs 17 residues. The CDR3 is CASSIWTSGSLSYEQYF. In nucleotides, the CDR3 is TGTGCCAGTAGTATATGGACTAGCGGGAGCTTGAGCTACGAGCAGTACTTC.

About this clone: Germline and junction disagree at one end, which may indicate a read error. The chain joins TRBV7-3 to TRBJ2-3, with TRBD2 identical over 9 bases. There are 15 residues in the CDR3. Germline values: CDR1 SGHTA, CDR2 FQGTGA. The CDR3: CASSLAGGLGDTQYF. DNA for the CDR3: TGTGCCAGCAGCTTAGCGGGAGGGCTAGGAGATACCCAGTATTTT.

The V gene is TRBV6-1, the J gene TRBJ2-3, with D possibly TRBD2 on 7 matching bases. The germline gives CDR1 MNHNS, CDR2 SASEGT. The CDR3 consists of 14 residues. V lost 3 bases and J lost 5, with 12 bases in between. CDR3 bases: TGTGCCAGCAGTGACAGGGGAGGGAGAGATACGCAGTATTTT. It is translated as CASSDRGGRDTQYF.